This T cell receptor (beta chain) was profiled in a study of CD8+ T cells in alopecia areata. General study results and limits: Numerous clones, expanded in lesions, remained in scalp and blood during tofacitinib. Association of baseline CD8+ expansion with response is uncertain owing to one nonresponder. Clonality in the scalp and expanded CD8+ clones ranked among the top 100 were significantly decreased by tofacitinib.

A word on this clone: No antigen is known for it.

Treatment indicated: oral pan-JAK inhibitor, 5-10 mg twice daily. It was cDNA, reverse transcribed from extracted RNA, that served as the sequencing template. Assay: immunoSEQ multiplex PCR; the TCRdb copy retains only in-frame clones and omits some. The sample records 150,000 to 250,000 clones, 58% being singletons. The clonotype was recovered from a human donor with alopecia areata. The sequenced sample was CD4+ T cells sorted from blood, obtained at week 24, from a patient treated with tofacitinib.

The CDR3 nucleotides read TGTGCCAGCAGCTATTTAGGCGGAGAAGAGACCCAGTACTTC. The encoded protein is CASSYLGGEETQYF. This chain joins TRBV5-6 and TRBJ2-7, with D unclear. The J call may be mistaken, given a closer DNA end match to TRBJ2-5. The CDR3 covers 14 residues. Germline values: CDR1 SGHDT, CDR2 YYEEEE.